This T cell receptor (beta chain) was sequenced for a study of patients and donors after allogeneic stem cell transplantation. TCRdb re-analysed the RT-PCR reads in MiXCR, keeping a single row per CDR3 protein. The profile shows approximately 200,000 distinct CDR3 sequences, about 38% of them singletons. The CDR3 sequence is 14 residues long. The germline V gene has CDR1 MNHEY and CDR2 SVGEGT. With 2 bases removed from V and 10 bases from J, the gap between germline ends came to 17 bases. V is TRBV6-2 or TRBV6-3 and J is TRBJ2-5; no clear D. Sequenced: blood, either unsorted or a sorted T cell fraction (not recorded which). This TCR came from a human donor who was either an allogeneic HSCT recipient or a stem cell or donor lymphocyte infusion donor (not recorded which). It is not recorded whose cells these are; they may come from a transplant donor. The CDR3 sequence: CASSYKIQEKDQYF. The DNA for the CDR3 is TGTGCCAGCAGTTACAAGATCCAAGAGAAGGACCAGTACTTC.